Below are 28 T cell receptor beta chains sequenced from a single sample in a study of shared clonotypes between healthy human individuals. Generated by immunoSEQ multiplex PCR, the TCRdb table keeps only in-frame clones and is missing some. Of some 2 million clones listed, approximately 94% are singletons. The naive CD8 population came from CD45RO-negative cells selected for CCR7, without terminally differentiated effector memory CD45RA+ cells. Source material: naive CD8+ T cells sorted from blood. These receptors came from a man aged 18 to 29 in good health.

The rearrangement joins TRBV9 to TRBJ1-2; D not certain. The length of the CDR3 is 14 residues. Trimming shortened V by 4 bases and J by 8 bases, and 18 bases separated the two germline ends. Germline CDR1 and CDR2: SGDLS and YYNGEE. The CDR3 protein is CASSTPGFSGGYTF. DNA for the CDR3: TGTGCCAGCAGCACCCCGGGCTTTTCGGGGGGCTACACCTTC.

The chain is built from TRBV11-2 and TRBJ2-2; TRBD1 agrees at 8 bases. The V segment lost 4 bases and the J segment 1 base; nucleotides outside the gene matches: 5. The CDR3 spans 16 residues. The V gene's germline CDR1 is SGHAT and CDR2 FQNNGV. CDR3 in amino acids: CASSSPGTGNTGELFF. As DNA, the CDR3 is TGTGCCAGCAGCTCCCCCGGGACAGGGAACACCGGGGAGCTGTTTTTT. The variable domain in full, with the rest retrieved from reference TRBV11-2 and TRBJ2-2, is EAGVAQSPRYKIIEKRQSVAFWCNPISGHATLYWYQQILGQGPKLLIQFQNNGVVDDSQLPKDRFSAERLKGVDSTLKIQPAKLEDSAVYLCASSSPGTGNTGELFFGEGSRLTVL.

The V gene is TRBV28, the J gene TRBJ1-5, with TRBD1 matching over 7 bases. The CDR3 has 15 amino acids. Per germline, CDR1 MDHEN and CDR2 SYDVKM. V lost 5 bases to trimming and J lost 4 bases; unmatched junction nucleotides: 8. The CDR3 sequence is CASSLAQGSNQPQHF. CDR3 sequence (DNA): TGTGCCAGCAGTCTTGCACAGGGGAGTAATCAGCCCCAGCATTTT.

About this clone: The same CDR3 arises from other DNA sequences in this sample as well. The rearrangement links TRBV19 to TRBJ2-1, with unresolved D. The V end was cut by 1 base, the J end by 4 bases, with 5 bases between. The CDR3 length is 13 residues. CDR1 is LNHDA, CDR2 SQIVND, per germline (reference sequence). The CDR3 protein is CASSIGAYNEQFF. The CDR3 DNA is TGTGCCAGTAGTATAGGGGCATACAATGAGCAGTTCTTC.

This rearrangement joins TRBV13 to TRBJ1-1; the D is unclear. The germline gives CDR1 PRHDT, CDR2 FYEKMQ (reference sequence). This CDR3 is 14 amino acids long. Deletions cut 4 bases from V and 3 bases from J, with 12 bases between. CDR3 sequence reads: CASSSGLSYTEAFF. The CDR3 nucleotides are TGTGCCAGCAGCTCCGGGTTGTCATACACTGAAGCTTTCTTT.

The chain combines TRBV7-9 with TRBJ2-7, with D perhaps given as TRBD1 or TRBD2 (5 bases each). Per germline, CDR1 SEHNR and CDR2 FQNEAQ (reference sequence). Trimming shortened V by 5 bases and J by 2 bases, and 19 bases separated the two germline ends. The CDR3 runs 16 residues. In DNA form, the CDR3 reads TGTGCCAGCAGCCACTTCCTCGGGACGCAAGCCTACGAGCAGTACTTC. This gives the protein CASSHFLGTQAYEQYF.

The chain links TRBV5-1 to TRBJ2-1, with 8 nucleotides matching TRBD2. After removal of 0 bases from V and 4 bases from J, the junction contained 9 bases not matched to a gene. This CDR3 has 17 amino acids. Germline V gives CDR1 SGHRS, CDR2 YFSETQ. The CDR3 protein is CASSLAASGFHYNEQFF. Written as DNA, the CDR3 is TGCGCCAGCAGCTTGGCAGCTAGCGGGTTTCATTACAATGAGCAGTTCTTC.

As to this clone: Different DNA sequences within this sample yield the same CDR3. The genes are TRBV27 and TRBJ2-5, with D unresolved. The germline V and J ends were trimmed by 2 bases and 2 bases, with 9 bases remaining between them. CDR1 is MNHEY, CDR2 SMNVEV, per germline (reference sequence). This CDR3 has 14 residues. The CDR3 here is CASSLVGGQETQYF. CDR3 bases: TGTGCCAGCAGTTTAGTCGGCGGACAAGAGACCCAGTACTTC.

The chain is built from TRBV29-1 and TRBJ2-2; D gene unclear. V was shortened by 7 bases and J by 4 bases, with 10 bases between the two germline ends. From germline, CDR1 is SQVTM and CDR2 ANQGSEA. The CDR3 length is 12 residues. The CDR3 DNA is TGCAGCGCCCCATCCTCCACCGGGGAGCTGTTTTTT. Translation: CSAPSSTGELFF.

This rearrangement joins TRBV7-2 to TRBJ1-1; no clear D. This CDR3 comprises 13 residues. Trimming removed 5 bases at V and 7 bases at J, with 14 bases between. CDR1 SGHTA and CDR2 FQGNSA come from the germline V gene. The CDR3 sequence: CASSPFVGVEAFF. The CDR3 nucleotides are TGTGCCAGCAGCCCCTTCGTGGGCGTTGAAGCTTTCTTT.

A word on this clone: The same CDR3 can be traced to other DNA sequences in this sample. The rearrangement joins TRBV19 to TRBJ2-2; D remains unclear. With 1 base removed from V and 8 bases from J, the gap between germline ends came to 8 bases. The CDR3 runs 13 residues. Germline V CDR1 and CDR2: LNHDA, SQIVND (reference sequence). CDR3: CASSIASSGELFF. The CDR3 region has the DNA TGTGCCAGTAGTATAGCCAGCTCTGGGGAGCTGTTTTTT.

The V gene is TRBV20-1, the J gene TRBJ2-3, with D uncertain. Trimming removed 6 bases at V and 5 bases at J, with 9 bases between. This CDR3 comprises 11 residues. Per the germline V gene, CDR1 is DFQATT and CDR2 is SNEGSKA (reference sequence). The DNA for the CDR3 is TGCAGTGCAAGGGTGATAGATACGCAGTATTTT. It translates to CSARVIDTQYF.

The V gene is TRBV2, the J gene TRBJ1-4, with 7 nucleotides matching TRBD1. Looked up from germline, CDR1 is SNHLY and CDR2 is FYNNEI. V lost 6 bases, J lost 3 bases, and 1 base stayed unmatched. The CDR3 length is 13 residues. Written as DNA, the CDR3 is TGTGCCAGCAGAAGGGGGCCTAATGAAAAACTGTTTTTT. This encodes CASRRGPNEKLFF. The full variable domain, in which reference TRBV2 and TRBJ1-4 provide the parts outside the CDR3, is EPEVTQTPSHQVTQMGQEVILRCVPISNHLYFYWYRQILGQKVEFLVSFYNNEISEKSEIFDDQFSVERPDGSNFTLKIRSTKLEDSAMYFCASRRGPNEKLFFGSGTQLSVL.

V usage is TRBV27 and J usage is TRBJ2-1, with TRBD2 matching 13 bases. The germline CDR1 and CDR2 sequences are MNHEY and SMNVEV (reference sequence). The V gene end was trimmed by 3 bases and the J gene end by 8 bases; junction bases not matched to a gene: 7. The CDR3 is made up of 16 amino acids. The CDR3 sequence is CASSLSLAGGRDEQFF. The CDR3, as DNA: TGTGCCAGCAGTTTGTCACTAGCGGGGGGGCGCGATGAGCAGTTCTTC.

Note on this clone: One junction end does not reproduce the germline sequence, and a read error may be involved. V usage is TRBV28 and J usage is TRBJ2-3; 7 bases fit TRBD2. CDR1 and CDR2 from the germline V gene are MDHEN and SYDVKM. This CDR3 has 14 residues. CDR3 protein: CASCLAGSTDTQYF. CDR3 nucleotide sequence: TGTGCCAGCTGTTTAGCGGGCAGCACAGATACGCAGTATTTT. Supplemented by reference TRBV28 and TRBJ2-3, the full variable domain reads DVKVTQSSRYLVKRTGEKVFLECVQDMDHENMFWYRQDPGLGLRLIYFSYDVKMKEKGDIPEGYSVSREKKERFSLILESASTNQTSMYLCASCLAGSTDTQYFGPGTRLTVL.

This rearrangement joins TRBV2 to TRBJ2-4; a weak D match, TRBD2 (7 bases). CDR3 size: 16 residues. In germline, CDR1 is SNHLY, CDR2 FYNNEI. Trimming took off 2 bases at V and 3 bases at J, with 14 bases between the two ends. In DNA form, the CDR3 reads TGTGCCAGCAGTGAAAGGGGGGAGGGTTTCAAAAACATTCAGTACTTC. Its protein product is CASSERGEGFKNIQYF.

This clone was picked up one time. The chain links TRBV7-6 to TRBJ2-7; D possibly corresponds to TRBD1 (6 bases). Between the trimmed V and J ends, which lost 5 bases and 7 bases, there was a span of 15 bases. The CDR3 runs to 13 residues. Germline V gene sequence: CDR1 SGHVS, CDR2 FNYEAQ. CDR3: CASSVTDGTEQYF. DNA of the CDR3: TGTGCCAGCAGCGTTACAGACGGGACAGAGCAGTACTTC.

This rearrangement joins TRBV9 to TRBJ2-1; no reliable D call. Germline V gene sequence: CDR1 SGDLS, CDR2 YYNGEE. The V end was cut by 0 bases, the J end by 8 bases, with 9 bases between. The CDR3 extends over 13 amino acids. This CDR3 reads CASSVDLAHEQFF. CDR3 coding DNA: TGTGCCAGCAGCGTAGATTTAGCCCATGAGCAGTTCTTC. The variable domain in full, with the rest retrieved from reference TRBV9 and TRBJ2-1, is DSGVTQTPKHLITATGQRVTLRCSPRSGDLSVYWYQQSLDQGLQFLIQYYNGEERAKGNILERFSAQQFPDLHSELNLSSLELGDSALYFCASSVDLAHEQFFGPGTRLTVL.

On this clone itself: The same CDR3 also results from other DNA sequences found in this sample. The CDR3 DNA reads as TGTGCCAGCAGCGTAGATGGTACCACAGATACGCAGTATTTT. Its protein product is CASSVDGTTDTQYF. V is TRBV9 and J is TRBJ2-3, with unresolved D. V was pared by 0 bases and J by 2 bases, with 7 bases between. Per germline, CDR1 SGDLS and CDR2 YYNGEE. CDR3 length equals 14 residues.

DNA of the CDR3: TGCGCCAGTAACCGAGCGGGAGGGCCGATCCCTTACAATGAGCAGTTCTTC. It yields the protein CASNRAGGPIPYNEQFF. This sequence joins TRBV10-2 and TRBJ2-1, with 10 bases fitting TRBD2. There are 17 residues in the CDR3. V lost 9 bases, J lost 4 bases, and 15 bases stayed unmatched. Germline lookup yields CDR1 WSHSY and CDR2 SAAADI.

The rearrangement links TRBV7-8 to TRBJ2-7; 9 nucleotides match TRBD1. Trimming removed 5 bases from V and 4 bases from J; junction bases left unmatched: 9. This CDR3 is 15 amino acids long. Per germline, CDR1 SGHVS and CDR2 FQNEAQ. CDR3 bases: TGTGCCAGCAGCCTAGGGACAGGGAATCATTACGAGCAGTACTTC. Amino acid sequence: CASSLGTGNHYEQYF.

V gene TRBV4-1 combines with J gene TRBJ2-3, with 7 nucleotides matching TRBD1. Germline V gene lookup returns CDR1 MGHRA and CDR2 YSYEKL. V shed 4 bases and J 2 bases; nucleotides not matched to a gene: 3. The CDR3 length is 14 residues. CDR3 nucleotide sequence: TGCGCCAGCAGCCCGGGACAGTTCACAGATACGCAGTATTTT. Its protein product is CASSPGQFTDTQYF.

The J gene is TRBJ1-6, the V gene TRBV2; possibly TRBD1 for D (6 bases). Trimming stripped 1 base from V and 5 bases from J, with 12 bases between. There are 16 residues in the CDR3. CDR1 SNHLY and CDR2 FYNNEI come from the germline V gene. CDR3 DNA sequence: TGTGCCAGCAGTGAAGGGGGGCCATGGGATAATTCACCCCTCCACTTT. Encoded protein: CASSEGGPWDNSPLHF.

J is TRBJ1-5 and V is TRBV19; no firm D call. The germline CDR1 and CDR2 sequences are LNHDA and SQIVND (reference sequence). This CDR3 contains 14 residues. V lost 5 bases to trimming and J lost 0 bases, with 8 bases between them. The CDR3 spells CASSFGSSNQPQHF. The CDR3 bases are TGTGCCAGTAGTTTCGGAAGTAGCAATCAGCCCCAGCATTTT. The variable domain in full, with the rest retrieved from reference TRBV19 and TRBJ1-5, is DGGITQSPKYLFRKEGQNVTLSCEQNLNHDAMYWYRQDPGQGLRLIYYSQIVNDFQKGDIAEGYSVSREKKESFPLTVTSAQKNPTAFYLCASSFGSSNQPQHFGDGTRLSIL.

The CDR3 here is CASSFLTASNYGYTF. The CDR3 region has the DNA TGTGCCAGCAGCTTCCTGACAGCTTCTAACTATGGCTACACCTTC. The rearrangement uses TRBV13 and TRBJ1-2; D might be TRBD1 (5 bases). The CDR3 is 15 residues long. V lost 3 bases to trimming and J lost 0 bases, with 11 bases between them. Germline values: CDR1 PRHDT, CDR2 FYEKMQ (reference sequence). The whole variable domain, filled in from reference TRBV13 and TRBJ1-2, reads AAGVIQSPRHLIKEKRETATLKCYPIPRHDTVYWYQQGPGQDPQFLISFYEKMQSDKGSIPDRFSAQQFSDYHSELNMSSLELGDSALYFCASSFLTASNYGYTFGSGTRLTVV.

The V call is TRBV15, the J call TRBJ2-1; possibly TRBD1 or TRBD2 for D (5 bases each). The V end was cut by 0 bases, the J end by 5 bases, with 14 bases between. This CDR3 comprises 16 residues. CDR1 LNHNV and CDR2 YYDKDF come from the germline V gene (reference sequence). Here the CDR3 reads CATSRDRTGLDNEQFF. CDR3 DNA: TGTGCCACCAGCAGAGATCGTACGGGGCTGGACAATGAGCAGTTCTTC.

The J gene is TRBJ1-1, the V gene TRBV7-9; a possible D gene is TRBD1 (6 bases). This CDR3 contains 15 residues. V lost 4 bases, J lost 5 bases, and 17 bases lay in between. From germline, CDR1 is SEHNR and CDR2 FQNEAQ (reference sequence). The CDR3 DNA follows: TGTGCCAGCAGCTCCTTTGGAGGGGGAAGGACTGAAGCTTTCTTT. It encodes CASSSFGGGRTEAFF.

This sequence joins TRBV29-1 and TRBJ2-3, with D possibly being TRBD1 (6 bases). The germline V gene has CDR1 SQVTM and CDR2 ANQGSEA. Trimming stripped 3 bases from V and 0 bases from J, with 7 bases between. There are 13 residues in the CDR3. The CDR3 DNA reads TGCAGCGTTGACCAGGGGAGCACAGATACGCAGTATTTT. Translated: CSVDQGSTDTQYF.